Listed below are T cell receptor beta chains from one sample, sequenced in a study of T cell responses to AZD1222 COVID-19 vaccine. Assay: immunoSEQ multiplex PCR; the TCRdb copy retains only in-frame clones and omits some. This sample carries 100,000 to 120,000 clones, less than 95% of them seen once, and the ten largest clones take roughly 7.6%. The specimen comprised peripheral blood, sampled on day 0 of AZD1222 vaccination. The receptors come from an adult in good health. CDR3s include the opening cysteine and the closing phenylalanine or tryptophan. A D gene is named only where the DNA matches it firmly. Clone size is stated in some rows and not others, as once, few, many or a class when expanded.

CDR3aa,CDR3nt,d_gene,j_gene,abundance,v_gene
CASRDFLYGYTF,TGTGCCAGTAGGGATTTTCTTTATGGCTACACCTTC,.,TRBJ1-2,.,TRBV19
CATSVLRDSYEQYF,TGTGCCACCAGCGTCCTCCGGGACAGCTACGAGCAGTACTTC,TRBD1,TRBJ2-7,once,TRBV15
CAWKVRGVGWNGYTF,TGTGCCTGGAAGGTGAGAGGGGTTGGATGGAATGGCTACACCTTC,.,TRBJ1-2,.,TRBV30
CASSLQENTEAFF,TGTGCCAGCAGTCTCCAGGAGAACACTGAAGCTTTCTTT,.,TRBJ1-1,.,TRBV6-4
CASKRGDFGGELFF,TGTGCCAGCAAACGCGGCGATTTCGGCGGGGAGCTGTTTTTT,.,TRBJ2-2,.,TRBV2
CASSQEEDRRAGELFF,TGTGCCAGCAGCCAAGAAGAGGACAGGAGGGCCGGGGAGCTGTTTTTT,.,TRBJ2-2,.,TRBV4-2
CASSLLVEGNQPQHF,TGTGCCAGCAGCTTATTGGTTGAGGGAAATCAGCCCCAGCATTTT,.,TRBJ1-5,once,TRBV7-8
CASSLVLAGGNSPLHF,TGTGCCAGCAGCTTAGTACTGGCAGGAGGCAATTCACCCCTCCACTTT,.,TRBJ1-6,.,TRBV11-3
CASRPRTGRGEKLFF,TGTGCCAGCAGGCCCCGGACAGGTCGAGGTGAAAAACTGTTTTTT,TRBD1,TRBJ1-4,.,TRBV27
CASSQAGTFLRETQYF,TGTGCCAGCAGCCAAGCCGGGACGTTCCTAAGGGAGACCCAGTACTTC,.,TRBJ2-5,once,TRBV14
CASSEGTGGGGEQYF,TGTGCCAGCAGTGAGGGGACAGGGGGAGGCGGCGAGCAGTACTTC,TRBD1,TRBJ2-7,.,TRBV2
CASSQVAGPLPNSNQPQHF,TGCGCCAGCAGCCAAGTGGCGGGGCCCCTTCCTAATAGCAATCAGCCCCAGCATTTT,.,TRBJ1-5,.,TRBV4-1
CASGRGGADTQYF,TGTGCCAGCGGAAGGGGCGGTGCAGATACGCAGTATTTT,.,TRBJ2-3,.,TRBV9
CATREAQRLSQPQHF,TGTGCCACCCGGGAGGCACAAAGATTGAGTCAGCCCCAGCATTTT,.,TRBJ1-5,.,TRBV28
CASRQRGQGRETQYF,TGTGCCAGCAGGCAAAGGGGACAGGGTCGAGAGACCCAGTACTTC,TRBD1,TRBJ2-5,.,TRBV7-6
CASSIGTGFVGAKNIQYF,TGTGCCAGTAGTATAGGGACAGGGTTTGTGGGTGCCAAAAACATTCAGTACTTC,TRBD1,TRBJ2-4,.,TRBV19
CASSQEAGGLTDTQYF,TGCGCCAGCAGCCAAGAGGCGGGGGGGCTGACAGATACGCAGTATTTT,TRBD2,TRBJ2-3,once,TRBV4-1
CASSPTGGRTHYEQYF,TGTGCCAGCTCACCAACAGGGGGCCGAACACACTACGAGCAGTACTTC,TRBD1,TRBJ2-7,.,TRBV18
CATSSQGGFRDQPQHF,TGTGCCACCAGCAGTCAGGGGGGATTCAGGGATCAGCCCCAGCATTTT,TRBD1,TRBJ1-5,.,TRBV15
CASSEPRGQNTEAFF,TGCGCCAGCAGTGAGCCCCGGGGGCAGAACACTGAAGCTTTCTTT,.,TRBJ1-1,.,TRBV10-2
CASSITGKGHTEAFF,TGTGCCAGCTCGATAACAGGGAAAGGGCACACTGAAGCTTTCTTT,.,TRBJ1-1,.,TRBV6-5
CASSQNRENTEAFF,TGTGCCAGCAGCCAGAACAGGGAGAACACTGAAGCTTTCTTT,.,TRBJ1-1,.,TRBV3-1/TRBV3-2